This is a list of T cell receptor beta chains from one sample in a study of OX40 agonist ivuxolimab in advanced cancers. Assay: immunoSEQ multiplex PCR; the TCRdb copy retains only in-frame clones and omits some. The sample holds just under 85,000 clones, 84% seen once. Material: CD4+ or CD8+ T cells sorted from blood, obtained in a trial of the OX40 agonist ivuxolimab. All receptors come from an adult with an advanced solid tumor such as melanoma, head and neck, liver or kidney cancer. Each CDR3 is given with its conserved first and last residue. Each record gives: CDR3 DNA, CDR3 protein, V gene, clone size, D gene, J gene. A D gene is named only where the DNA matches it firmly. Some rows have no size entry. The others give once, few or many, or a class for an expanded clone.

TGTGCCAGCAGCCTGGGAGGGGGGTTGGCTCAGAGTGGCTACACCTTC	CASSLGGGLAQSGYTF	TRBV4-2	-	-	TRBJ1-2
TGTGCCAGCAGCCGCCTAAACCGGGACAGGGAACATGGCTACACCTTC	CASSRLNRDREHGYTF	TRBV2	-	TRBD1	TRBJ1-2
TGTGCCAGCTCACCACCCGGACAGACCACTGAAGCTTTCTTT	CASSPPGQTTEAFF	TRBV18	-	-	TRBJ1-1
TGTGCCAGCGTGAGGGGCCAGCCGGCAGATACGCAGTATTTT	CASVRGQPADTQYF	TRBV6-1	-	-	TRBJ2-3
TGTGCCTGGAGTGTGGGACTAGCGGGAGTAGAGACCCAGTACTTC	CAWSVGLAGVETQYF	TRBV30	-	TRBD2	TRBJ2-5
TGTGCCAGCAGTCGAATTGAAAGGGAAAAACTGTTTTTT	CASSRIEREKLFF	TRBV6-1	-	-	TRBJ1-4
TGCGCCAGCAGCCAAGTGGACATGGGGTGGGTCACCGGGGAGCTGTTTTTT	CASSQVDMGWVTGELFF	TRBV4-1	-	-	TRBJ2-2
TGTGCCAGCAGTATAGCCGGATTAGCGGGGGGTCTATACGAGCAGTACTTC	CASSIAGLAGGLYEQYF	TRBV28	-	TRBD2	TRBJ2-7
TGCAGCGTTGCTGCAACAGGGACTGGAAACACCATATATTTT	CSVAATGTGNTIYF	TRBV29-1	few	-	TRBJ1-3
TGTGCCAGCTCCAGGGGGCGGTACGAGACCCAGTACTTC	CASSRGRYETQYF	TRBV18	-	TRBD1	TRBJ2-5
TGTGCCAGTAGGGGGACAGCTAATGAAAAACTGTTTTTT	CASRGTANEKLFF	TRBV19	-	TRBD1	TRBJ1-4
TGCGCCAGCAGCCAAATCGTGGGAGAGACCCAGTACTTC	CASSQIVGETQYF	TRBV4-3	-	-	TRBJ2-5
TGCGCCAGCAGCCAAGAAGGACAGTTCAATTCACCCCTCCACTTT	CASSQEGQFNSPLHF	TRBV4-1	-	-	TRBJ1-6
TGTGCCAGCAGTTTACGTCCGGCTTTGAGCACTGAAGCTTTCTTT	CASSLRPALSTEAFF	TRBV27	-	-	TRBJ1-1
TGTGCCTGGAGTAAAAAACACGTCTACAATGAGCAGTTCTTC	CAWSKKHVYNEQFF	TRBV30	-	-	TRBJ2-1
TGCGCCAGCAGACCACAGGGGGCCTCCTACAATGAGCAGTTCTTC	CASRPQGASYNEQFF	TRBV4-1	-	TRBD1	TRBJ2-1
TGTGCCATCAGGGGGGACAGGGGAGATAATGGCTACACCTTC	CAIRGDRGDNGYTF	TRBV6-5	-	TRBD1	TRBJ1-2
TGTGCCAGCAGTGCGGTCCTTTTCACCGGGGAGCTGTTTTTT	CASSAVLFTGELFF	TRBV6-4	-	-	TRBJ2-2
TGTGCCAGCAGACGGGACCGACCTATGAACACTGAAGCTTTCTTT	CASRRDRPMNTEAFF	TRBV5-5	few	-	TRBJ1-1
TGTGCCAGTAGTGCCGTCGGGAGGGCCCAAGATACGCAGTATTTT	CASSAVGRAQDTQYF	TRBV19	-	TRBD2	TRBJ2-3